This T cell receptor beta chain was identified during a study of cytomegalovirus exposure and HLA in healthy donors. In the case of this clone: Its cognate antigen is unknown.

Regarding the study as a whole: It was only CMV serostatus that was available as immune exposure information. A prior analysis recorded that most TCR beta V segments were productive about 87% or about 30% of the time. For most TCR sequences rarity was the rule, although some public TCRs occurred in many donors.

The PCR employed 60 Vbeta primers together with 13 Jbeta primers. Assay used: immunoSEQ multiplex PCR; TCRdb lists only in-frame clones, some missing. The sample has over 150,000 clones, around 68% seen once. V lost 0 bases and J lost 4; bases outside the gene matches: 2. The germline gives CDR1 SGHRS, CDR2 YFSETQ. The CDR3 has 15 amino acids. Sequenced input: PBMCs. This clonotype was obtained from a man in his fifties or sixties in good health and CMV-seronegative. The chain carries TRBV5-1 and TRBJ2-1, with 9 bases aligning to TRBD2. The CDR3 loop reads CASSLGLAVYNEQFF. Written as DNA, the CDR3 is TGCGCCAGCAGCTTGGGACTAGCGGTGTACAATGAGCAGTTCTTC.